This entry lists 28 T cell receptor beta chains sequenced from one sample in a study of CD8+ T cells in alopecia areata. Extracted from the samples, RNA was reverse transcribed into cDNA to serve as the sequencing template. The method was immunoSEQ multiplex PCR; TCRdb's version includes in-frame clones alone and lacks a portion of them. The table has approximately 150,000 clones, 45% to 60% seen once. Sequenced material: CD4+ T cells sorted from blood, taken at week 0. These receptors came from a human donor with alopecia areata.

This clone turned up a few times. The chain joins TRBV29-1 to TRBJ1-1, with TRBD1 matching 7 bases. Germline trimming cut 4 bases from V and 1 base from J; bases unmatched to any gene: 3. This CDR3 is built from 13 residues. The germline CDR1 and CDR2 sequences are SQVTM and ANQGSEA. CDR3 DNA: TGCAGCGTTGTAAAGGGGGCGAACACTGAAGCTTTCTTT. Residues: CSVVKGANTEAFF.

This clone was seen a handful of times. J is TRBJ2-5 and V is TRBV29-1; 8 bases agree with TRBD2. CDR1 is SQVTM and CDR2 is ANQGSEA in the germline V gene. This CDR3 has 13 amino acids. V shed 6 bases and J 2 bases; nucleotides not matched to a gene: 5. CDR3 DNA sequence: TGCAGCGTAAGCGGGGGAGGTCAAGAGACCCAGTACTTC. Its translation: CSVSGGGQETQYF.

The chain carries TRBV7-2 and TRBJ2-2; TRBD2 might be the D (5 bases). V was clipped by 3 bases and J by 7 bases, with 12 bases between them. Germline CDR1 SGHTA, CDR2 FQGNSA. The CDR3 covers 14 residues. In DNA, the CDR3 is TGTGCCAGCAGCTTGGAGGCCTCGGTCGGGGAGCTGTTTTTT. Translation: CASSLEASVGELFF.

This rearrangement joins TRBV30 to TRBJ2-7; D is perhaps TRBD1 or TRBD2 (5 bases each). The CDR3 spans 13 residues. Germline values: CDR1 GTSNPN, CDR2 SVGIG (reference sequence). V gave up 1 base and J gave up 1 base, with 8 bases separating them. CDR3 nucleotides: TGTGCCTGGAGTGGGGGGAATTCCTACGAGCAGTACTTC. Translating gives CAWSGGNSYEQYF.

The chain joins TRBV4-1 to TRBJ1-3; D possibly corresponds to TRBD1 (6 bases). V lost 4 bases to trimming and J lost 0 bases, with 19 bases between them. The CDR3 sequence is 18 residues long. Germline V gene lookup returns CDR1 MGHRA and CDR2 YSYEKL. The CDR3 DNA reads TGCGCCAGCAGCCTAATCTCTGGGGGGCTGAGCTCTGGAAACACCATATATTTT. Translation gives CASSLISGGLSSGNTIYF.

This clone was detected only a few times. This CDR3 reads CASSQPGLAPFF. The CDR3, as DNA: TGTGCCAGCAGCCAGCCGGGACTAGCTCCGTTCTTC. The gene calls are TRBV4-2 and TRBJ2-1; 9 bases match TRBD2. The CDR3 consists of 12 residues. Germline values: CDR1 LGHNA, CDR2 YNFKEQ. V lost 3 bases and J lost 15; bases outside the gene matches: 6.

The V call is TRBV9, the J call TRBJ2-7; 10 positions agree with TRBD1. The CDR3 is 16 amino acids. The germline V gene has CDR1 SGDLS and CDR2 YYNGEE. J lost 3 bases, V lost 4 bases, and 10 bases had no gene match. The CDR3 region is CASSPPGDRGYYEQYF. CDR3 coding DNA: TGTGCCAGCAGCCCCCCCGGGGACAGGGGATACTACGAGCAGTACTTC.

The V and J genes are TRBV6-1 and TRBJ1-5; D is unresolved. The CDR3 is 13 residues long. V was pared by 7 bases and J by 2 bases, with 9 bases between. From germline, CDR1 is MNHNS and CDR2 SASEGT. The CDR3 coding sequence is TGTGCCAGCACCCGAGAGGGCAATCAGCCCCAGCATTTT. Encoded protein: CASTREGNQPQHF.

The chain has TRBV7-2 and TRBJ2-7; 8 positions agree with TRBD2. Germline values: CDR1 SGHTA, CDR2 FQGNSA. This CDR3 spans 15 amino acids. Unmatched junction bases numbered 8, after V lost 4 bases and J lost 3 bases. In DNA, the CDR3 is TGTGCCAGCAGCTCGATAAGGCGGGGGGACTACGAGCAGTACTTC. This translates into CASSSIRRGDYEQYF.

The CDR3: CASSRTGDNQPQHF. CDR3 nucleotide sequence: TGCGCCAGCAGCCGGACAGGGGACAATCAGCCCCAGCATTTT. The V call is TRBV5-1, the J call TRBJ1-5; TRBD1 matches at 9 bases. The germline V gene encodes CDR1 SGHRS and CDR2 YFSETQ. The junction had 2 bases not matched to a gene; V was cut back by 4 bases and J by 3 bases. The CDR3 runs to 14 residues.

CDR3 sequence reads: CASSSGTAWATYEQYF. CDR3 DNA: TGCGCCAGCAGCTCCGGGACCGCCTGGGCTACCTACGAGCAGTACTTC. The chain has TRBV5-1 and TRBJ2-7; D may be TRBD1 or TRBD2 (5 bases each). CDR3 length equals 16 residues. Trimming cost V 3 bases and J 2 bases, with 18 bases left between them. The germline CDR1 and CDR2 sequences are SGHRS and YFSETQ.

J is TRBJ2-5 and V is TRBV30; a weak D match, TRBD2 (7 bases). V shed 2 bases and J shed 2 bases, with 18 bases lying between them. This CDR3 is built from 16 residues. Germline CDR1 GTSNPN, CDR2 SVGIG (reference sequence). As DNA, the CDR3 is TGTGCCTGGAGTAGGGGGGGCCGGACGACACAAGAGACCCAGTACTTC. Translated: CAWSRGGRTTQETQYF.

V gene TRBV10-3 combines with J gene TRBJ1-1, with D tentatively TRBD1 (6 bases). V dropped 10 bases and J dropped 2 bases, with 11 bases sitting between them. Germline values: CDR1 ENHRY, CDR2 SYGVKD. This CDR3 spans 12 amino acids. CDR3 amino acids: CATRTANTEAFF. The CDR3 nucleotides are TGTGCCACCCGGACAGCAAACACTGAAGCTTTCTTT.

The gene calls are TRBV4-3 and TRBJ2-4, with 7 bases matching TRBD1. The CDR3 contains 13 residues. CDR1 and CDR2 from the germline V gene are LGHNA and YSLEER. The V segment lost 1 base and the J segment 13 bases; nucleotides outside the gene matches: 7. DNA for the CDR3: TGCGCCAGCAGCCAAGGAACCGACAGGGTACAGTACTTC. This translates into CASSQGTDRVQYF.

This clone was counted only a few times. The chain has TRBV7-9 and TRBJ2-4; no definite D call. This CDR3 spans 15 amino acids. The germline V gene has CDR1 SEHNR and CDR2 FQNEAQ (reference sequence). V shed 1 base and J shed 0 bases, with 7 bases lying between them. The CDR3 region has the DNA TGTGCCAGCAGCTTAGACGGGTTAGCCAAAAACATTCAGTACTTC. It yields the protein CASSLDGLAKNIQYF.

The V gene is TRBV9, the J gene TRBJ1-2, with D possibly TRBD1 on 5 matching bases. The CDR3 is 15 residues long. The V end lost 2 bases, the J end lost 4 bases, and 15 bases lay between the germline ends. The germline gives CDR1 SGDLS, CDR2 YYNGEE. The DNA of the CDR3 is TGTGCCAGCAGCGTCGAGGAAGGGGCTGGCTATGGCTACACCTTC. Translated: CASSVEEGAGYGYTF.

The chain combines TRBV4-1 with TRBJ2-5; D uncertain. This CDR3 comprises 13 residues. CDR1 is MGHRA, CDR2 YSYEKL, per germline. V lost 0 bases to trimming and J lost 5 bases, with 7 bases between them. The CDR3 loop reads CASSQEWDETQYF. CDR3 DNA sequence: TGCGCCAGCAGCCAAGAATGGGATGAGACCCAGTACTTC.

The chain links TRBV30 to TRBJ2-7; no reliable D call. The germline V gene has CDR1 GTSNPN and CDR2 SVGIG (reference sequence). The V and J ends lost 0 bases and 4 bases respectively, with 7 bases between them. The CDR3 consists of 12 residues. The CDR3 nucleotides read TGTGCCTGGAGTGTAAGGCGGTACGAGCAGTACTTC. Translation: CAWSVRRYEQYF.

This chain uses TRBV9 with TRBJ1-1, with D perhaps matching TRBD1 (6 bases). V was shortened by 3 bases and J by 3 bases, with 24 bases between the two germline ends. Germline V gene data show CDR1 as SGDLS and CDR2 as YYNGEE. The CDR3 loop spans 18 amino acids. The CDR3 spells CASSAFGGGDIGDTEAFF. The CDR3 DNA reads as TGTGCCAGCAGCGCCTTCGGTGGTGGGGACATAGGCGACACTGAAGCTTTCTTT.

The chain links TRBV6-5 to TRBJ2-5, with D tentatively TRBD2 (6 bases). The CDR3 has 13 amino acids. The V end lost 7 bases, the J end lost 8 bases, and 17 bases lay between the germline ends. Germline loops: CDR1 MNHEY, CDR2 SVGAGI. As DNA, the CDR3 is TGTGCCAGCACCACGGCGGGGTACCAAACCCAGTACTTC. This translates into CASTTAGYQTQYF.

This clone was found a few times. The genes are TRBV11-2 and TRBJ2-7; D may be TRBD1 (6 bases). The CDR3 is 14 amino acids. The germline V gene encodes CDR1 SGHAT and CDR2 FQNNGV. Trimming removed 5 bases from V and 1 base from J, with 12 bases in between. This CDR3 reads CASSPHRESYEQYF. DNA of the CDR3: TGTGCCAGCAGCCCACACAGGGAGTCCTACGAGCAGTACTTC.

The chain combines TRBV6-5 with TRBJ2-7, with 7 positions matching TRBD2. This CDR3 has 13 amino acids. With V trimmed by 10 bases and J by 3 bases, 9 bases remained unmatched. CDR1 is MNHEY, CDR2 SVGAGI, per germline. CDR3 sequence reads: CATRREGYYEQYF. The CDR3 coding sequence is TGTGCCACCAGAAGGGAGGGCTACTACGAGCAGTACTTC.

This rearrangement joins TRBV25-1 to TRBJ1-2, with TRBD1 matching over 8 bases. V lost 8 bases to trimming and J lost 4 bases; unmatched junction nucleotides: 3. The CDR3 is 12 amino acids. The germline V gene encodes CDR1 MGHDK and CDR2 SYGVNS. The CDR3 bases are TGTGCCAGCGGGGGGACAGGCTATGGCTACACCTTC. This sequence encodes CASGGTGYGYTF.

This chain joins TRBV6-6 and TRBJ2-5; tentatively, D is TRBD1 or TRBD2 (6 bases each). The CDR3 has 13 residues. Germline V gives CDR1 MNHNY, CDR2 SVGAGI (reference sequence). Trimming pared 10 bases from V and 2 bases from J, leaving 14 bases between. The CDR3 nucleotides read TGTGCCATCCGGGGGCGGGCTCAAGAGACCCAGTACTTC. Its protein product is CAIRGRAQETQYF.

This chain connects TRBV5-4 to TRBJ1-2, with D possibly TRBD1 on 5 matching bases. Trimming removed 5 bases at V and 1 base at J, with 15 bases between. Germline V gene data show CDR1 as SGHNT and CDR2 as YYREEE (reference sequence). CDR3 length equals 15 residues. The CDR3 loop reads CASSRGRTSNYGYTF. The CDR3 DNA is TGTGCCAGCAGTCGGGGACGGACAAGTAACTATGGCTACACCTTC.

The table lists this clone with a few counts. This chain links TRBV14 with TRBJ1-1; D unresolved. Trimming removed 6 bases from V and 7 bases from J, with 9 bases in between. Looked up from germline, CDR1 is SGHDN and CDR2 is FVKESK. The CDR3 loop spans 11 amino acids. The CDR3 spells CASSMGNEAFF. The CDR3 DNA follows: TGTGCCAGCAGTATGGGGAATGAAGCTTTCTTT.

This sequence joins TRBV2 and TRBJ2-1; possible D gene TRBD2, 7 bases. Per the germline V gene, CDR1 is SNHLY and CDR2 is FYNNEI. The CDR3 consists of 17 residues. Deletions cut 1 base from V and 9 bases from J, with 22 bases between. CDR3 amino acids: CASSEVLRGRGLIEQFF. Written as DNA, the CDR3 is TGTGCCAGCAGTGAAGTTCTACGGGGGAGGGGGTTGATTGAGCAGTTCTTC. The complete variable domain, with remaining parts taken from reference TRBV2 and TRBJ2-1, reads EPEVTQTPSHQVTQMGQEVILRCVPISNHLYFYWYRQILGQKVEFLVSFYNNEISEKSEIFDDQFSVERPDGSNFTLKIRSTKLEDSAMYFCASSEVLRGRGLIEQFFGPGTRLTVL.

The chain combines TRBV29-1 with TRBJ2-7; D unclear. CDR3 length: 14 residues. Germline V gene lookup returns CDR1 SQVTM and CDR2 ANQGSEA. The ends were cut back, 7 bases at V and 3 bases at J, with 19 bases in the middle. CDR3 sequence reads: CSAVDARTSYEQYF. The CDR3 bases are TGCAGCGCCGTGGACGCCCGAACGAGCTACGAGCAGTACTTC.